The 15 T cell receptor beta chains presented below share a single source sample, sequenced in a study of cytomegalovirus exposure and HLA in healthy donors. The PCR ran on 60 Vbeta and 13 Jbeta primers. Sequencing used immunoSEQ multiplex PCR; TCRdb keeps in-frame clones, though not all of them. Of around 140,000 clones in the sample, about two thirds were seen once. The sample comprised PBMCs. These receptors were obtained from a man between 45 and 60 years old in good health and CMV-seropositive.

This clone was counted only a few times. V and J are TRBV5-4 and TRBJ1-4; TRBD1 might be the D (5 bases). CDR1 SGHNT and CDR2 YYREEE come from the germline V gene (reference sequence). With 4 bases removed from V and 5 bases from J, the gap between germline ends came to 9 bases. The CDR3 has 13 amino acids. The CDR3, as DNA: TGTGCCAGCAGCCTACGACAGAATGAAAAACTGTTTTTT. It specifies CASSLRQNEKLFF.

This sequence joins TRBV14 and TRBJ2-1; no reliable D call. Germline V gene sequence: CDR1 SGHDN, CDR2 FVKESK. Trimming shortened V by 4 bases and J by 0 bases, and 13 bases separated the two germline ends. CDR3 length: 16 residues. The CDR3 DNA sequence: TGTGCCAGCAGCCGTAATCCATGGAGCTCCTACAATGAGCAGTTCTTC. Translation gives CASSRNPWSSYNEQFF.

This chain uses TRBV11-2 with TRBJ1-1, with a weak D call TRBD1 (5 bases). From germline, CDR1 is SGHAT and CDR2 FQNNGV. CDR3 length: 14 residues. Trimming took off 9 bases at V and 0 bases at J, with 14 bases between the two ends. DNA for the CDR3: TGTGCCAGAGTACGAAGGGGCATGAACACTGAAGCTTTCTTT. This translates into CARVRRGMNTEAFF. The full variable domain, rest sourced from reference TRBV11-2 and TRBJ1-1, is EAGVAQSPRYKIIEKRQSVAFWCNPISGHATLYWYQQILGQGPKLLIQFQNNGVVDDSQLPKDRFSAERLKGVDSTLKIQPAKLEDSAVYLCARVRRGMNTEAFFGQGTRLTVV.

The chain combines TRBV6-5 with TRBJ1-2; D ambiguous. The CDR3 has 12 residues. Per germline, CDR1 MNHEY and CDR2 SVGAGI. Trimming took off 1 base at V and 7 bases at J, with 7 bases between the two ends. The CDR3 nucleotides read TGTGCCAGCAGTTACTACGGGTGTGGCTACACCTTC. It yields the protein CASSYYGCGYTF.

The chain combines TRBV5-4 with TRBJ2-7, with TRBD1 matching 7 bases. The CDR3 length is 14 residues. V shed 4 bases and J 6 bases; nucleotides not matched to a gene: 10. Germline V gives CDR1 SGHNT, CDR2 YYREEE (reference sequence). CDR3 DNA: TGTGCCAGCAGCCTTCCCGACAGGGTAGGCGAGCAGTACTTC. It codes for CASSLPDRVGEQYF.

This chain uses TRBV6-1 with TRBJ2-7, with a weak D call TRBD1 (5 bases). In germline, CDR1 is MNHNS, CDR2 SASEGT. The CDR3 sequence is 15 residues long. Trimming left V 0 bases short and J 3 bases short, with 12 bases between. CDR3 loop: CASSEAGHSLYEQYF. In nucleotides, the CDR3 is TGTGCCAGCAGTGAAGCTGGACACTCCCTCTACGAGCAGTACTTC.

CDR3 sequence: CASSFRGGTGELFF. DNA of the CDR3: TGTGCCAGCAGTTTCCGCGGGGGCACCGGGGAGCTGTTTTTT. This sequence joins TRBV11-3 and TRBJ2-2; 7 bases are a match to TRBD2. From germline, CDR1 is SGHNT and CDR2 YENEEA. There are 14 residues in the CDR3. J gave up 4 bases and V 6 bases, and 5 bases lay outside the gene matches.

The sample holds many counts of this clone. The CDR3, as DNA: TGTGCCAGCAGCGTAGGGACACTCTACACTGAAGCTTTCTTT. It is translated as CASSVGTLYTEAFF. The V and J genes are TRBV9 and TRBJ1-1; D possibly corresponds to TRBD1 (5 bases). Deletions cut 0 bases from V and 3 bases from J, with 9 bases between. The length of the CDR3 is 14 residues. Germline V gives CDR1 SGDLS, CDR2 YYNGEE.

The J gene is TRBJ1-4, the V gene TRBV18, with 7 nucleotides matching TRBD1. The CDR3 is made up of 15 amino acids. CDR1 KGHSH and CDR2 LQKENI come from the germline V gene. V gave up 2 bases and J gave up 7 bases; unmatched junction bases: 7. Here the CDR3 reads CASSPSRQGGEKLFF. The CDR3, as DNA: TGTGCCAGCTCACCATCTCGACAGGGCGGTGAAAAACTGTTTTTT. The full variable domain, with the rest looked up from reference TRBV18 and TRBJ1-4, is NAGVMQNPRHLVRRRGQEARLRCSPMKGHSHVYWYRQLPEEGLKFMVYLQKENIIDESGMPKERFSAEFPKEGPSILRIQQVVRGDSAAYFCASSPSRQGGEKLFFGSGTQLSVL.

This sequence joins TRBV5-4 and TRBJ2-2; D is undetermined. This CDR3 has 15 residues. Per germline, CDR1 SGHNT and CDR2 YYREEE (reference sequence). Trimming shortened V by 5 bases and J by 1 base, and 12 bases separated the two germline ends. CDR3 nucleotides: TGTGCCAGCAGTAGAGCTTCCCGGAACACCGGGGAGCTGTTTTTT. This sequence encodes CASSRASRNTGELFF. The variable domain in full, completed from reference TRBV5-4 and TRBJ2-2, reads ETGVTQSPTHLIKTRGQQVTLRCSSQSGHNTVSWYQQALGQGPQFIFQYYREEENGRGNFPPRFSGLQFPNYSSELNVNALELDDSALYLCASSRASRNTGELFFGEGSRLTVL.

The chain links TRBV2 to TRBJ1-4; 8 bases are shared with TRBD1. J was trimmed by 7 bases and V by 4 bases; bases with no gene match: 8. CDR1 and CDR2 from the germline V gene are SNHLY and FYNNEI. This CDR3 is built from 15 residues. The CDR3 nucleotides are TGTGCCAGCAGTGCTAGACAGGGGTCGGTTGAAAAACTGTTTTTT. Amino acids: CASSARQGSVEKLFF.

The chain carries TRBV6-1 and TRBJ1-5, with D possibly being TRBD1 (6 bases). Germline V gene data show CDR1 as MNHNS and CDR2 as SASEGT. V lost 3 bases, J lost 5 bases, and 14 bases lay in between. CDR3 size: 15 residues. The CDR3 DNA reads as TGTGCCAGCAGTGATAGGGGGAGCCCTCATCAGCCCCAGCATTTT. As protein: CASSDRGSPHQPQHF.

This clone was seen more than once but under ten times. In DNA form, the CDR3 reads TGTGCCAGTCGACTAGACTCCTACGAGCAGTACTTC. It codes for CASRLDSYEQYF. The rearrangement links TRBV10-3 to TRBJ2-7; TRBD2 might be the D (6 bases). The CDR3 extends over 12 amino acids. Trimming cost V 10 bases and J 0 bases, with 10 bases left between them. The germline CDR1 and CDR2 sequences are ENHRY and SYGVKD.

With respect to this clone: At one end the junction does not follow the germline gene, possibly because of a read error. Other nucleotide sequences in the sample specify the same CDR3. The chain has TRBV5-1 and TRBJ1-2; D gene unclear. Looked up from germline, CDR1 is SGHRS and CDR2 is YFSETQ. The CDR3 spans 16 residues. The CDR3 DNA reads as TGCGCCAGTAGCTTGACATCCACGAACCTCAACTATGGCTACACCTTC. It codes for CASSLTSTNLNYGYTF.

This clone is categorized as medium-sized. The chain couples TRBV5-4 to TRBJ2-7; tentatively, D is TRBD1 (6 bases). The CDR3 covers 15 residues. V dropped 3 bases and J dropped 1 base, with 14 bases sitting between them. Germline values: CDR1 SGHNT, CDR2 YYREEE (reference sequence). CDR3 DNA sequence: TGTGCCAGCAGCTCGGTGGGGGCAGATTCCTACGAGCAGTACTTC. This translates into CASSSVGADSYEQYF. Full variable domain (rest looked up from reference TRBV5-4 and TRBJ2-7): ETGVTQSPTHLIKTRGQQVTLRCSSQSGHNTVSWYQQALGQGPQFIFQYYREEENGRGNFPPRFSGLQFPNYSSELNVNALELDDSALYLCASSSVGADSYEQYFGPGTRLTVT.